The T cell receptor (beta chain) described here comes from a study of blood T cell repertoires in COVID-19. Study as a whole: The study drew acute and convalescent COVID-19 samples from the United States, Italy and Spain. Nucleic acid was either cDNA or gDNA, and it came from T cells, B-cell-depleted T cells, or PBMCs.

CDR1 SGHRS and CDR2 YFSETQ come from the germline V gene. The CDR3 is made up of 16 amino acids. The ends were cut back, 4 bases at V and 5 bases at J, with 16 bases in the middle. As handled by the study authors: Researchers report that nucleated cell counts were estimated from reference gene primer amplification. Profiled with immunoSEQ multiplex PCR; TCRdb holds only in-frame clones, not every one. From that table come the V and J calls and clone size; the DNA was used to work out D and trimming. The repertoire holds hundreds of thousands of clones, with approximately 80% as singletons. The material sequenced was peripheral blood. The clonotype comes from a human donor in a cohort sampled during active COVID-19. The rearrangement links TRBV5-1 to TRBJ1-6, with a possible D match to TRBD1 (6 bases). As DNA, the CDR3 is TGCGCCAGCAGCAGCCGAACAGGGCTGAATAATTCACCCCTCCACTTT. Amino acids: CASSSRTGLNNSPLHF.